Listed below are T cell receptor beta chains from one sample, sequenced in a study of tumor-infiltrating lymphocytes in primary liver carcinoma. Using its own MiXCR run on the multiplex PCR reads, TCRdb lists one record per CDR3 protein. The data contain 250,000 to 400,000 distinct CDR3 sequences, approximately 65% of them seen just once; the ten biggest clones take up roughly 9%. The source material was peripheral blood. The receptors shown here come from a man aged 35-49 years with primary liver carcinoma and hepatitis B virus infection. Each CDR3 is given with its conserved first and last residue. Each record gives: D gene, J gene, clone size, V gene, CDR3 DNA, CDR3 protein. The D gene is left open where the match is weak. Expanded clones are given a class, and other clones once, few, many or no size at all.

>-|TRBJ1-1|-|TRBV4-3
TGCGCCAGCAGCCAACAATTGGAAGCGGACACTGAAGCTTTCTTT
CASSQQLEADTEAFF
>-|TRBJ2-1|many|TRBV6-6
TGTGCCAGCAGGTTGGACTCCCCTGAGCAGTTCTTC
CASRLDSPEQFF
>-|TRBJ2-3|-|TRBV7-8
TGTGCCAGCAGCTTAGGACAGAGGGCTTTAGATACGCAGTATTTT
CASSLGQRALDTQYF
>TRBD2|TRBJ2-3|-|TRBV4-3
TGTGCCAGCAGCCATGGACTAGCGGCTAGCACAGATACGCAGTATTTT
CASSHGLAASTDTQYF
>TRBD1|TRBJ1-5|-|TRBV2
TGTGCCAGCACCCCCCCGGGACAGTCTGCCCAGCCCCAGCATTTT
CASTPPGQSAQPQHF
>-|TRBJ2-1|-|TRBV11-3
TGCGCCAGCAGCTCCACCTCCTCTGAGCAGTTCTTC
CASSSTSSEQFF
>TRBD1|TRBJ2-7|once|TRBV7-9
TGTGCCAGCAACTTAGTGACAGGGGTCAACGAGCAGTACTTC
CASNLVTGVNEQYF
>-|TRBJ2-7|many|TRBV29-1
TGCAGCGTTGCCCATTTGGGTCGCGAGCAGTACTTC
CSVAHLGREQYF
>-|TRBJ2-7|few|TRBV5-4
TGTGCCAGCAGCCTTGACTACCTCTCCTACGAGCAGTACTTC
CASSLDYLSYEQYF
>-|TRBJ2-1|-|TRBV11-3
TGTGCCAGCAGCTTAGAACAGTACAATGAACAGTTCTTC
CASSLEQYNEQFF
>TRBD1|TRBJ2-7|-|TRBV29-1
TGCAGCGTTGAGGAATGTGACAGGGTAGTAGACGAGCAGTACTTC
CSVEECDRVVDEQYF
>TRBD1|TRBJ2-5|few|TRBV28
TGTGCCAGCAGCCCAAACCCAGGGACAGGGTACGCAGAGACCCAGTACTTC
CASSPNPGTGYAETQYF
>TRBD2|TRBJ2-3|-|TRBV11-3
TGTGCCAGCTGCAGGGGACTAGCGGGAGATGGAGATACGCGGTATTTT
CASCRGLAGDGDTRYF
>TRBD1|TRBJ1-2|-|TRBV5-4
TGTGCCAGCAGCCCGGACAGGGGGCTAGGCGGCTACACCTTC
CASSPDRGLGGYTF
>-|TRBJ2-3|many|TRBV4-3
TGCGCCAGCAGCCAAGAAGGGGGGCGGGACAACGCAGATACGCAGTATTTT
CASSQEGGRDNADTQYF
>-|TRBJ2-3|-|TRBV28
TGTGCCAGCATTTCCCCTGGGGGCGGGTCAGATATGCAATATTTT
CASISPGGGSDMQYF
>TRBD1|TRBJ2-2|-|TRBV11-1
TGTGCCAGCAACCCAAACAGGGGAACGGGGGAGCTGTTTTTT
CASNPNRGTGELFF
>-|TRBJ2-1|-|TRBV11-1
TGTGCCAGCAGCGACTCAAGTTCATCCTACAATGAGCTGTTCTTC
CASSDSSSSYNELFF
>TRBD2|TRBJ2-7|-|TRBV6-2/TRBV6-3
TGTGTCAGCAGCTTAGCGGGTGAGAGCTCCTACGAGCAGTACTTC
CVSSLAGESSYEQYF
>TRBD2|TRBJ2-7|many|TRBV7-9
TGTGCCAGCAGCCTGTGGGGGAGCGGGGACGAGCAGTACTTC
CASSLWGSGDEQYF
>-|TRBJ2-3|-|TRBV5-5
TGTGCCAGCAGCTTGGATACAGAGACAGATACGCAGTATTTT
CASSLDTETDTQYF
>-|TRBJ2-1|-|TRBV4-1
TGCGCCAGCAGCCAAGGGTCCAACCTTAGGGAGCAGTTCTTC
CASSQGSNLREQFF
>-|TRBJ2-1|-|TRBV4-1
TGCGCCAGCAGCCAAAGGGAGAGGGGCCGGAATGAGCAGTTCTTC
CASSQRERGRNEQFF
>-|TRBJ2-2|many|TRBV6-6
TGTGCCAGCAGTTACGGGTGGCGTAGCGGGGAGCTGTTTTTT
CASSYGWRSGELFF
>TRBD1|TRBJ1-2|-|TRBV9
TGTGCCAGCAGCGCCGCTATATGGGACAGCTATGGCTACACCTTC
CASSAAIWDSYGYTF
>-|TRBJ2-6|-|TRBV29-1
TGCAGCCTTGCAGGGGTAAGCTCTGGGGCCACCGTCCTGACTTTC
CSLAGVSSGATVLTF
>TRBD1|TRBJ1-5|-|TRBV28
TGTGCCAGCAGTTTAAGGCGTACAGGGGGCAATCAGCCCCAGCATTTT
CASSLRRTGGNQPQHF
>-|TRBJ1-2|few|TRBV12-5
TGTGCTAGTGGTTCCCCCGGCGGGGAGCCTGACTATGGCTACACCTTC
CASGSPGGEPDYGYTF
>-|TRBJ2-5|-|TRBV4-2
TGTGCCAGCAGCCGAGATGGCCATAGCGATTTGGAGACACAGTACTTC
CASSRDGHSDLETQYF
>-|TRBJ1-4|-|TRBV29-1
TGCGGCGTTGCCTTACAGTCAACTAATGAAAAACTGTTTTTT
CGVALQSTNEKLFF
>-|TRBJ2-3|-|TRBV11-2
TGTGTCAGCAGCTTATCAGGAGATACGCAGTATTTT
CVSSLSGDTQYF
>TRBD2|TRBJ2-7|many|TRBV11-1
TGTGCCAGCAGCTGGGACCGGGAGGCCTACGAGCAGTACTTC
CASSWDREAYEQYF
>TRBD1|TRBJ2-6|-|TRBV7-9
TGTGCCAGCAGCACCCTTGACGGGGACAGGGTAACCTATGGGGCCAACGTCCTGACTTTC
CASSTLDGDRVTYGANVLTF
>TRBD1|TRBJ1-2|few|TRBV5-1
TGCGCCAGCAGCTTGGGACAGGGTGTAGTATTCTATGGCTACACCTTC
CASSLGQGVVFYGYTF
>TRBD2|TRBJ2-7|once|TRBV30
TGTACCTGGAGTGTAAAACTAGCGAGCTCCCACGAGCAGTACTTC
CTWSVKLASSHEQYF
>TRBD1|TRBJ2-5|few|TRBV5-4
TGTGCCAGCAGCTTCCGGGACAGGGAAAAGACCCAGTACTTC
CASSFRDREKTQYF
>TRBD2|TRBJ2-5|-|TRBV4-2
TGTGTCAGCAGCCAAGAGCGGGAGGTCCCTGAGACCCAGTACTTC
CVSSQEREVPETQYF
>-|TRBJ2-5|few|TRBV5-1
TGCGCCAGCAGCTTGGGACGGCTACAAGAGACCCAGTACTTC
CASSLGRLQETQYF
>-|TRBJ1-1|few|TRBV10-3
TGTGCCATCAGTGTTAGGACGGACACTGAAGCTTTCTTT
CAISVRTDTEAFF
>-|TRBJ1-1|-|TRBV10-2
TGCGCCAGCATGATGACGACAGGAGACACTGAAGCTTTCTTT
CASMMTTGDTEAFF
>-|TRBJ1-2|-|TRBV6-4
TGTGCCAGCAGTATGGAGTTGGACTATGGCTACACCTTC
CASSMELDYGYTF
>-|TRBJ1-3|-|TRBV2
TGTGCCAGCAACAGGGATTCTGGAAACACCATATATTTT
CASNRDSGNTIYF
>-|TRBJ1-1|-|TRBV6-2/TRBV6-3
TGTGCCAGCAGTCCTCCCAAAAGGGGGAATGAAGCTTTCTTT
CASSPPKRGNEAFF
>TRBD2|TRBJ2-5|-|TRBV5-1
TGCGCCAGCAGCTTACTAGCGGGAGCGGAGACCCAGTACTTC
CASSLLAGAETQYF